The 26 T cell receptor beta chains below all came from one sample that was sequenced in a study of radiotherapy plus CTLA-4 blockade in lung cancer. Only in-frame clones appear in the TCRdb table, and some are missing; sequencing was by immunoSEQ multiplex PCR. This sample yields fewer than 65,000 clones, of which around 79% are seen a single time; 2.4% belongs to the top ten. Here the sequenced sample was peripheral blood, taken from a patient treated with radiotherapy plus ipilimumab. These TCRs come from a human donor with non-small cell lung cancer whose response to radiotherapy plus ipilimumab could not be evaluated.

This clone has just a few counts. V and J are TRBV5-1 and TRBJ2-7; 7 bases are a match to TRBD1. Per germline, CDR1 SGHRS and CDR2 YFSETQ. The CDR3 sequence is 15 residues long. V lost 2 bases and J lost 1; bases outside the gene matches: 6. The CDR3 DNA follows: TGCGCCAGCAGCTTAACAGGGGTGTTTTCCTACGAGCAGTACTTC. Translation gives CASSLTGVFSYEQYF.

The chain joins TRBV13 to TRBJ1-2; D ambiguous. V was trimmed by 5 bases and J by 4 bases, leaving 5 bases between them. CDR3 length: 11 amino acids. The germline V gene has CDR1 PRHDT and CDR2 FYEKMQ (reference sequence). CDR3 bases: TGTGCCAGCAGCGGCAGCTATGGCTACACCTTC. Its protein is CASSGSYGYTF. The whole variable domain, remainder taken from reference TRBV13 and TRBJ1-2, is AAGVIQSPRHLIKEKRETATLKCYPIPRHDTVYWYQQGPGQDPQFLISFYEKMQSDKGSIPDRFSAQQFSDYHSELNMSSLELGDSALYFCASSGSYGYTFGSGTRLTVV.

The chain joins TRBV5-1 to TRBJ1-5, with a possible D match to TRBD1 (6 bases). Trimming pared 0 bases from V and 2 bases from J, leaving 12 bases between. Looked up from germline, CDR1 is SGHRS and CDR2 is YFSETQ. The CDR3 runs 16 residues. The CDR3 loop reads CASSLGGGVGNQPQHF. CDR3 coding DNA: TGCGCCAGCAGCTTGGGAGGGGGAGTAGGCAATCAGCCCCAGCATTTT.

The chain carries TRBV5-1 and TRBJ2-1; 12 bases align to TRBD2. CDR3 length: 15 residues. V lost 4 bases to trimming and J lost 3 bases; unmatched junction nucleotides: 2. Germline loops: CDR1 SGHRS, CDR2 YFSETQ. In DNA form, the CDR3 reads TGCGCCAGCAGCAAACTAGCGGGGGGCTACAATGAGCAGTTCTTC. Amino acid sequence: CASSKLAGGYNEQFF. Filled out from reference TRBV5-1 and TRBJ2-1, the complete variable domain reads KAGVTQTPRYLIKTRGQQVTLSCSPISGHRSVSWYQQTPGQGLQFLFEYFSETQRNKGNFPGRFSGRQFSNSRSEMNVSTLELGDSALYLCASSKLAGGYNEQFFGPGTRLTVL.

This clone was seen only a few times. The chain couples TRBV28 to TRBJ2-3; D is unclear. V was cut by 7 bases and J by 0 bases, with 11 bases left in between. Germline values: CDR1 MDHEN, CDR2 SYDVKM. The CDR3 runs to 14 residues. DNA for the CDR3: TGTGCCAGCACCCTGGGCCTTAGCACAGATACGCAGTATTTT. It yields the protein CASTLGLSTDTQYF.

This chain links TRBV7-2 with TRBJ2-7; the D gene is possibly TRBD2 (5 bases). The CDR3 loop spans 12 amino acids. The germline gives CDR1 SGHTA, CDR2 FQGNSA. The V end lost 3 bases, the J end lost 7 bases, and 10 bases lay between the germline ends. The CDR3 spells CASSLRALEQYF. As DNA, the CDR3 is TGTGCCAGCAGCTTGAGGGCTCTGGAGCAGTACTTC.

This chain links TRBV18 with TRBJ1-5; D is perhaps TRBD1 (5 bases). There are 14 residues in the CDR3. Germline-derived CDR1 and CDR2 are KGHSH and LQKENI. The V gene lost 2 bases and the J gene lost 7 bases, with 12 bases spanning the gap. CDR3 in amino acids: CASSPSTGQQPQHF. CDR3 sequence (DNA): TGTGCCAGCTCACCATCAACAGGTCAACAGCCCCAGCATTTT.

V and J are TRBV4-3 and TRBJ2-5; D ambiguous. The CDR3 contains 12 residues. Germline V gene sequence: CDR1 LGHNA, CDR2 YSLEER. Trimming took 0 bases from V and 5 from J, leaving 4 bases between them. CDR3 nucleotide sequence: TGCGCCAGCAGCCAAGATCGGGAGACCCAGTACTTC. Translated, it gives CASSQDRETQYF.

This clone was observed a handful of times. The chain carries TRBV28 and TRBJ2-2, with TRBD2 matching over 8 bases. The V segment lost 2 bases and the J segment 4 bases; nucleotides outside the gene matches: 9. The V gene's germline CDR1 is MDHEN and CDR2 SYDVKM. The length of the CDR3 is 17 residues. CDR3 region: CASSLPRGGVGTGELFF. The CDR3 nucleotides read TGTGCCAGCAGTTTACCTCGGGGGGGCGTTGGCACCGGGGAGCTGTTTTTT.

DNA of the CDR3: TGTGCCAGCAGCTCCCGGGACAGGGGGGCCCGGGAGCTGTTTTTT. Its protein product is CASSSRDRGARELFF. The chain recombines TRBV9 with TRBJ2-2; 11 nucleotides align to TRBD1. Germline V gene sequence: CDR1 SGDLS, CDR2 YYNGEE. The CDR3 length is 15 residues. V was clipped by 4 bases and J by 9 bases; unmatched bases: 8. The full variable domain, completed using reference TRBV9 and TRBJ2-2, is DSGVTQTPKHLITATGQRVTLRCSPRSGDLSVYWYQQSLDQGLQFLIQYYNGEERAKGNILERFSAQQFPDLHSELNLSSLELGDSALYFCASSSRDRGARELFFGEGSRLTVL.

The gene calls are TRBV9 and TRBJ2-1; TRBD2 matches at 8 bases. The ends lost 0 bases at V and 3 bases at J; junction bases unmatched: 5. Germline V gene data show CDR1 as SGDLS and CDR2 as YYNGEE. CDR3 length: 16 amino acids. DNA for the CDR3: TGTGCCAGCAGCGTAGTAGGTAGCGGGAACTACAATGAGCAGTTCTTC. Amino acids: CASSVVGSGNYNEQFF.

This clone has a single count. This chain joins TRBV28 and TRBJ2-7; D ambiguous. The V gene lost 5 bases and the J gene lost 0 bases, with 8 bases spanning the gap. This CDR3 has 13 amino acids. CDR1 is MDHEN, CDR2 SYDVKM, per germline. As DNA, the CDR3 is TGTGCCAGCAGTCTCTCTCCCTCCTACGAGCAGTACTTC. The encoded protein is CASSLSPSYEQYF.

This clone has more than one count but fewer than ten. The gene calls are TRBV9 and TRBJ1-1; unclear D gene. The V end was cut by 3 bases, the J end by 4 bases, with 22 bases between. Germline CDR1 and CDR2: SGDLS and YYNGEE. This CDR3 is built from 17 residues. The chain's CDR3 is CASSAILLHRGTTEAFF. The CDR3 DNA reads TGTGCCAGCAGCGCAATCTTACTACATCGGGGAACCACTGAAGCTTTCTTT.

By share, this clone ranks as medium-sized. The CDR3 sequence: CASSPSPGGRYEQYF. In DNA, the CDR3 is TGTGCCAGTAGTCCCAGTCCGGGGGGTAGGTACGAGCAGTACTTC. V gene TRBV19 combines with J gene TRBJ2-7, with 7 bases identical to TRBD2. With 5 bases clipped from V and 4 bases from J, the junction kept 11 bases outside the gene matches. Looked up from germline, CDR1 is LNHDA and CDR2 is SQIVND (reference sequence). This CDR3 spans 15 amino acids.

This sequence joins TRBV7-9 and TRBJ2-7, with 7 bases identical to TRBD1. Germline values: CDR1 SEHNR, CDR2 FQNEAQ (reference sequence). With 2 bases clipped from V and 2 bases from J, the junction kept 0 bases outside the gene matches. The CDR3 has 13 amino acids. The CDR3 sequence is CASSLTGAYEQYF. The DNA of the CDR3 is TGTGCCAGCAGCTTAACAGGGGCCTACGAGCAGTACTTC.

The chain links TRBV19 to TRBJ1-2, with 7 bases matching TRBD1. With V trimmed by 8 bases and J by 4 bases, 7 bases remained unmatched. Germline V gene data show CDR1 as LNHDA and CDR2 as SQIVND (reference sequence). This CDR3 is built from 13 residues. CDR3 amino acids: CASGGDSIYGYTF. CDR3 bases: TGTGCCAGTGGCGGGGACAGCATCTATGGCTACACCTTC. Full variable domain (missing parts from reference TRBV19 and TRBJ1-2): DGGITQSPKYLFRKEGQNVTLSCEQNLNHDAMYWYRQDPGQGLRLIYYSQIVNDFQKGDIAEGYSVSREKKESFPLTVTSAQKNPTAFYLCASGGDSIYGYTFGSGTRLTVV.

This CDR3 reads CARRLGRERDLNTEAFF. The CDR3 coding sequence is TGTGCCAGGAGGCTGGGCAGGGAAAGGGACTTGAACACTGAAGCTTTCTTT. The chain joins TRBV19 to TRBJ1-1, with TRBD1 as a possible D gene (5 bases). The V gene's germline CDR1 is LNHDA and CDR2 SQIVND (reference sequence). The ends were cut back, 9 bases at V and 0 bases at J, with 23 bases in the middle. CDR3 length: 17 amino acids.

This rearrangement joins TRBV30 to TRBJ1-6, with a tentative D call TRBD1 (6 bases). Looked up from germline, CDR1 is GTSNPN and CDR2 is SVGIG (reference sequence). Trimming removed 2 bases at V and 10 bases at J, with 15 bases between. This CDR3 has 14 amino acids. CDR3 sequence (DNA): TGTGCCTGGAGTCTAACAGGGTGGTACTCACCCCTCCACTTT. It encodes CAWSLTGWYSPLHF.

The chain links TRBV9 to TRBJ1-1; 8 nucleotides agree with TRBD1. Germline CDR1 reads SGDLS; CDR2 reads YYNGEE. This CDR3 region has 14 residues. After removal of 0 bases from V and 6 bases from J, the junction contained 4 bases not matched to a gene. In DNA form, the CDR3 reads TGTGCCAGCAGCGTAGAGGCAGGGGGCCCTGAAGCTTTCTTT. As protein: CASSVEAGGPEAFF.

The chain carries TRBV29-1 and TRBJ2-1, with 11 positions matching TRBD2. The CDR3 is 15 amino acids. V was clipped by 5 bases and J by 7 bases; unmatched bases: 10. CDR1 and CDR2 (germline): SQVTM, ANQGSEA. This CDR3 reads CSVLRYGLAGNEQFF. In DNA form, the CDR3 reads TGCAGCGTTCTCCGGTATGGACTAGCGGGTAATGAGCAGTTCTTC.

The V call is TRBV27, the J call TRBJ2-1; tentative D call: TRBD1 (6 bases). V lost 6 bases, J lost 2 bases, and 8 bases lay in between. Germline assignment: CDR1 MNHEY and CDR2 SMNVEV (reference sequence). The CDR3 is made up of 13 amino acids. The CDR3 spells CASRQGTYNEQFF. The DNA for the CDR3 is TGTGCCAGCAGGCAGGGGACCTACAATGAGCAGTTCTTC.

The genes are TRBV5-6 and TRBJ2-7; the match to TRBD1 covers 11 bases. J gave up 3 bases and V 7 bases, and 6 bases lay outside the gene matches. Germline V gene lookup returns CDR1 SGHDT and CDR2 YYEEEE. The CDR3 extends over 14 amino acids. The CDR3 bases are TGTGCCAGCTTTACCGGGACAGGGGGCTACGAGCAGTACTTC. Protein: CASFTGTGGYEQYF.

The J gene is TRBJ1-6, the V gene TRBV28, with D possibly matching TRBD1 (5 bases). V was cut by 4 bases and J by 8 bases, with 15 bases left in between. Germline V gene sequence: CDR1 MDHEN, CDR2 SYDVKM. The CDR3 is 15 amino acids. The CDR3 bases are TGTGCCAGCAGTTCACTCCCTAGACAGTATTCACCCCTCCACTTT. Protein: CASSSLPRQYSPLHF.

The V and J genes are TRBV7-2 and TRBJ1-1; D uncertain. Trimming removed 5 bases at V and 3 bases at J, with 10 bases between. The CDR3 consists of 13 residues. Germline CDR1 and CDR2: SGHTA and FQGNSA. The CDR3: CASSRRTDTEAFF. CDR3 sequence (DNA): TGTGCCAGCAGCCGACGAACAGACACTGAAGCTTTCTTT.

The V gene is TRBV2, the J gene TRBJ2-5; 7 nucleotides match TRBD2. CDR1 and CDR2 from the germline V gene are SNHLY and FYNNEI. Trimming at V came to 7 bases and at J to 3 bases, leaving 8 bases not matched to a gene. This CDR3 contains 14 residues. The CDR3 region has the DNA TGTGCCAGCAATACCGGCGGGGGAAAAGAGACCCAGTACTTC. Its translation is CASNTGGGKETQYF.

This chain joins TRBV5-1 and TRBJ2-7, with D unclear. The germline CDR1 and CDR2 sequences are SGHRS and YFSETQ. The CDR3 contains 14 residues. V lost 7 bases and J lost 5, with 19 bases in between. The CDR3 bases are TGCGCCAGCGTTTCCATCCCCGGTCACGACGAGCAGTACTTC. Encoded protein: CASVSIPGHDEQYF. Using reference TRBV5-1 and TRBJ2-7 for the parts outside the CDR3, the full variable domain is KAGVTQTPRYLIKTRGQQVTLSCSPISGHRSVSWYQQTPGQGLQFLFEYFSETQRNKGNFPGRFSGRQFSNSRSEMNVSTLELGDSALYLCASVSIPGHDEQYFGPGTRLTVT.